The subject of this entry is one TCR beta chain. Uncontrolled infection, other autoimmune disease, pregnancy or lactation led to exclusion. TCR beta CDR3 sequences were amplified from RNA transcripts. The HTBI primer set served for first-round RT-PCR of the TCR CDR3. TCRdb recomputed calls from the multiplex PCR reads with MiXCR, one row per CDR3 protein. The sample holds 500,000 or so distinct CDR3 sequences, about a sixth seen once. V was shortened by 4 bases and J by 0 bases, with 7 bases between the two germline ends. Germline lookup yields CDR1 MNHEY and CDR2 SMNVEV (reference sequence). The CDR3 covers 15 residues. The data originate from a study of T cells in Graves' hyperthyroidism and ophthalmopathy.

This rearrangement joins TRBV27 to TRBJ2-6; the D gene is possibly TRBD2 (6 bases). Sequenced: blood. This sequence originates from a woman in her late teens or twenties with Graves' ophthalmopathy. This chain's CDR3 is CASSWRDSGANVLTF. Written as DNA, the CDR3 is TGTGCCAGCAGTTGGCGGGACTCTGGGGCCAACGTCCTGACTTTC.